The clone carrying this T cell receptor (beta chain) has only one observation. The entry originates in a study of OX40 agonist ivuxolimab in advanced cancers. Across the study: Anti-PD-1, anti-PD-L1 or anti-CTLA-4 therapy given earlier was allowed, and around 40% had some. In three patients, partial responses were observed, one with hepatocellular carcinoma and two with cutaneous melanoma.

This table comes from immunoSEQ multiplex PCR, and its TCRdb copy is limited to in-frame clones, with some not included. The sample shows roughly 53,000 clones, roughly 84% of them seen only once. The CDR3 is 15 amino acids. The ends were cut back, 0 bases at V and 10 bases at J, with 16 bases in the middle. The V gene's germline CDR1 is WSHSY and CDR2 SAAADI. The chain joins TRBV10-2 to TRBJ2-1; the D gene is possibly TRBD2 (7 bases). This receptor was taken from an adult with an advanced solid tumor such as melanoma, head and neck, liver or kidney cancer. The material was CD4+ or CD8+ T cells sorted from blood, obtained in a trial of the OX40 agonist ivuxolimab. CDR3 DNA: TGCGCCAGCAGTGAGTCAGGCGGGGGCCGACGGGAGCAGTTCTTC. Translated, it gives CASSESGGGRREQFF.